This T cell receptor (beta chain) was retrieved from a study of blood T cells in healthy people across ages. At least ten counts were recorded for this clonotype. Germline V CDR1 and CDR2: SGHTA, FQGNSA. V was clipped by 5 bases and J by 3 bases; unmatched bases: 3. This CDR3 region has 13 residues. A J-beta primer mix and a sample-barcoded 5' primer were used in a second PCR of about 7 to 11 cycles. Each CDR3 protein is one row after TCRdb ran MiXCR on the 5' RACE reads. The table shows roughly 1.5 million distinct CDR3 sequences, with 42% occurring only once. Sequencing input: blood. This chain connects TRBV7-2 to TRBJ2-7; TRBD1 agrees at 8 bases. This TCR derives from a woman between 18 and 30 years old in good health. The CDR3 loop is CASSGTGNYEQYF. For the CDR3, the DNA is TGTGCCAGCAGCGGGACAGGAAACTACGAGCAGTACTTC.